A single sample is the source of the 18 T cell receptor beta chains below, sequenced in a study of T cells in Graves' hyperthyroidism and ophthalmopathy. Amplified TCR beta CDR3 regions derived from RNA transcripts. Using the HTBI primer set, a first-round RT-PCR was run on the TCR CDR3. TCRdb re-called the multiplex PCR reads with MiXCR, one entry per CDR3 protein. The sample holds 300,000 to 350,000 distinct CDR3 sequences, around 17% seen once. Sample: blood. These receptors were collected from a young man with Graves' hyperthyroidism.

CDR3 amino acids: CATSDPGQASVGYTF. The CDR3 coding sequence is TGTGCCACCAGTGATCCCGGACAGGCTTCGGTAGGCTACACCTTC. The chain uses TRBV24-1 and TRBJ1-2; 7 positions agree with TRBD1. Germline lookup yields CDR1 KGHDR and CDR2 SFDVKD. Unmatched junction bases numbered 11, after V lost 3 bases and J lost 8 bases. CDR3 length: 15 amino acids.

This chain connects TRBV20-1 to TRBJ2-5, with 9 bases matching TRBD2. The CDR3 covers 14 residues. Germline lookup yields CDR1 DFQATT and CDR2 SNEGSKA (reference sequence). Unmatched junction bases numbered 7, after V lost 3 bases and J lost 5 bases. The DNA for the CDR3 is TGCAGTGCTAGGGCGGGGGGGTACGGGGAGACCCAGTACTTC. Translation: CSARAGGYGETQYF.

The sample holds many counts of this clonotype. V and J are TRBV12-3 or TRBV12-4 and TRBJ2-3; D perhaps matches TRBD2 (6 bases). The ends were cut back, 5 bases at V and 2 bases at J, with 20 bases in the middle. CDR3 size: 17 residues. CDR3 coding DNA: TGTGCCAGCAGTAAAGGGGCTTGGCGGGACGCCACAGATACGCAGTATTTT. This gives the protein CASSKGAWRDATDTQYF.

The chain has TRBV25-1 and TRBJ2-7, with 10 bases identical to TRBD1. The CDR3 covers 15 residues. The junction had 6 bases not matched to a gene; V was cut back by 3 bases and J by 4 bases. CDR1 MGHDK and CDR2 SYGVNS come from the germline V gene. The CDR3 loop reads CASSDLTGGAYEQYF. DNA for the CDR3: TGTGCCAGCAGTGACCTGACAGGGGGCGCGTACGAGCAGTACTTC.

V and J are TRBV5-1 and TRBJ2-1; D ambiguous. V was pared by 3 bases and J by 3 bases, with 10 bases between. In germline, CDR1 is SGHRS, CDR2 YFSETQ. This CDR3 comprises 14 residues. The CDR3 DNA sequence: TGCGCCAGCAGCTCGAAGACTGGCTACAATGAGCAGTTCTTC. Its protein product is CASSSKTGYNEQFF.

This clonotype was seen ten or more times. This CDR3 reads CASSPVTGEDTQYF. The CDR3, as DNA: TGTGCCAGCTCACCAGTCACTGGGGAAGATACGCAGTATTTT. V gene TRBV18 combines with J gene TRBJ2-3; D is unresolved. V lost 2 bases, J lost 5 bases, and 11 bases lay in between. Germline V gives CDR1 KGHSH, CDR2 LQKENI. This CDR3 is built from 14 residues.

The rearrangement links TRBV5-4 to TRBJ2-5; D ambiguous. The V and J ends lost 0 bases and 5 bases respectively, with 8 bases between them. The CDR3 loop spans 13 amino acids. Per the germline V gene, CDR1 is SGHNT and CDR2 is YYREEE (reference sequence). The CDR3: CASSLDQEETQYF. As DNA, the CDR3 is TGTGCCAGCAGCTTGGATCAGGAGGAGACCCAGTACTTC.

This clonotype was seen many times. The chain is built from TRBV2 and TRBJ2-3, with D perhaps TRBD1 (5 bases). Germline values: CDR1 SNHLY, CDR2 FYNNEI. This CDR3 has 14 amino acids. V shed 7 bases and J shed 4 bases, with 15 bases lying between them. The chain's CDR3 is CASTDLGEADTQYF. DNA of the CDR3: TGTGCCAGCACGGACCTAGGGGAAGCAGATACGCAGTATTTT.

This clonotype was seen a few times. The gene calls are TRBV2 and TRBJ2-4, with D possibly being TRBD2 (5 bases). The V end was cut by 9 bases, the J end by 0 bases, with 15 bases between. Germline CDR1 SNHLY, CDR2 FYNNEI. The CDR3 length is 15 residues. The CDR3 loop is CASEGSRLAKNIQYF. CDR3 nucleotide sequence: TGTGCCAGTGAGGGCAGCCGGCTAGCCAAAAACATTCAGTACTTC.

Details on this clonotype: An end of the junction does not agree with germline; a read error may underlie this. This rearrangement joins TRBV5-1 to TRBJ1-3; no clear D gene. The CDR3 contains 18 residues. Germline V gene lookup returns CDR1 SGHRS and CDR2 YFSETQ. CDR3 sequence: CANSLAFGPASSGNTIYF. The CDR3 DNA is TGCGCCAACAGCTTGGCCTTCGGCCCGGCGAGCTCTGGAAACACCATATATTTT.

This clonotype appeared many times. J is TRBJ1-1 and V is TRBV11-2, with D perhaps TRBD1 (6 bases). CDR3 length equals 16 residues. Germline CDR1 is SGHAT and CDR2 is FQNNGV. Trimming took 5 bases from V and 0 from J, leaving 16 bases between them. DNA of the CDR3: TGTGCCAGCAGCCTTACCGTGGACAGCATGAACACTGAAGCTTTCTTT. Translated: CASSLTVDSMNTEAFF.

This clonotype was detected many times. This chain links TRBV7-9 with TRBJ1-2; 8 bases agree with TRBD1. Germline-derived CDR1 and CDR2 are SEHNR and FQNEAQ (reference sequence). V was clipped by 2 bases and J by 5 bases; unmatched bases: 7. This CDR3 contains 15 residues. The CDR3: CASSLRQGAEYGYTF. CDR3 bases: TGTGCCAGCAGCTTAAGGCAGGGGGCAGAGTATGGCTACACCTTC.

Only a few counts were recorded for this clonotype. The CDR3 protein is CASSLRGSNTGELFF. The CDR3 DNA reads as TGTGCCAGCAGCCTCCGAGGTTCGAACACCGGGGAGCTGTTTTTT. The chain is built from TRBV3-1 and TRBJ2-2; D remains ambiguous. This CDR3 region has 15 residues. Between the trimmed V and J ends, which lost 4 bases and 0 bases, there was a span of 9 bases. Germline V lookup: CDR1 LGHDT, CDR2 YNNKEL (reference sequence).

This clonotype was recorded at least ten times. The chain recombines TRBV5-1 with TRBJ1-1; tentatively, D is TRBD1 (5 bases). The CDR3 sequence is 14 residues long. V shed 0 bases and J shed 8 bases, with 14 bases lying between them. From germline, CDR1 is SGHRS and CDR2 YFSETQ. CDR3 protein: CASSLGGGDLEAFF. The CDR3 DNA sequence: TGCGCCAGCAGCTTGGGTGGGGGGGATTTGGAAGCTTTCTTT. The full variable domain, completed using reference TRBV5-1 and TRBJ1-1, is KAGVTQTPRYLIKTRGQQVTLSCSPISGHRSVSWYQQTPGQGLQFLFEYFSETQRNKGNFPGRFSGRQFSNSRSEMNVSTLELGDSALYLCASSLGGGDLEAFFGQGTRLTVV.

The V and J genes are TRBV9 and TRBJ1-2; possible D gene TRBD1, 6 bases. Germline values: CDR1 SGDLS, CDR2 YYNGEE. The ends were cut back, 4 bases at V and 5 bases at J, with 18 bases in the middle. This CDR3 contains 15 residues. CDR3 region: CASSPLPQGSYGYTF. For the CDR3, the DNA is TGTGCCAGCAGCCCCCTCCCACAGGGATCGTATGGCTACACCTTC.

The V and J genes are TRBV25-1 and TRBJ2-2, with 8 bases fitting TRBD1. The CDR3 has 14 residues. The germline V gene has CDR1 MGHDK and CDR2 SYGVNS. Germline trimming cut 7 bases from V and 7 bases from J; bases unmatched to any gene: 8. The CDR3 protein is CASTDRGPGGELFF. CDR3 nucleotides: TGTGCCAGCACCGACAGGGGACCCGGCGGGGAGCTGTTTTTT. The complete variable domain, with remaining parts taken from reference TRBV25-1 and TRBJ2-2, reads EADIYQTPRYLVIGTGKKITLECSQTMGHDKMYWYQQDPGMELHLIHYSYGVNSTEKGDLSSESTVSRIRTEHFPLTLESARPSHTSQYLCASTDRGPGGELFFGEGSRLTVL.

This clonotype has at least ten counts. The V and J genes are TRBV28 and TRBJ2-7, with a tentative D call TRBD1 (6 bases). Per the germline V gene, CDR1 is MDHEN and CDR2 is SYDVKM. V shed 3 bases and J shed 3 bases, with 15 bases lying between them. This CDR3 has 15 residues. Here the CDR3 reads CASSFSDRFLYEQYF. CDR3 bases: TGTGCCAGCAGTTTTTCGGACAGATTCCTCTACGAGCAGTACTTC.

This clonotype was counted at least ten times. The chain's CDR3 is CASSFNVGMEETQYF. CDR3 nucleotides: TGCGCCAGCAGCTTCAACGTAGGGATGGAAGAGACCCAGTACTTC. The chain has TRBV5-1 and TRBJ2-5, with D unclear. The germline V gene encodes CDR1 SGHRS and CDR2 YFSETQ. There are 15 residues in the CDR3. Between the trimmed V and J ends, which lost 2 bases and 3 bases, there was a span of 14 bases. Variable domain in full (rest from reference TRBV5-1 and TRBJ2-5): KAGVTQTPRYLIKTRGQQVTLSCSPISGHRSVSWYQQTPGQGLQFLFEYFSETQRNKGNFPGRFSGRQFSNSRSEMNVSTLELGDSALYLCASSFNVGMEETQYFGPGTRLLVL.